Below, 27 T cell receptor beta chains from the same sample are listed, as sequenced in a study of Ad26.COV2.S vaccination and SARS-CoV-2 variants. TCRdb's copy holds only in-frame clones and misses some; the assay was immunoSEQ multiplex PCR. This sample carries 380,000 or so clones, about nine tenths of them seen once, and the ten largest clones take 5.5% to 7%. The treatment: 19 received Ad26.COV2.S at low or high dose, single or two shots; about 5 received placebo; per-sample allocation not given. Day 63 after the first injection of vaccine or placebo was the sampling time. This specimen consisted of peripheral blood, obtained in a trial of Ad26.COV2.S vaccine versus placebo. These TCRs come from a person between 18 and 59 years old who received the Ad26.COV2.S COVID-19 vaccine or a placebo.

The rearrangement uses TRBV7-3 and TRBJ1-1; 7 nucleotides line up with TRBD1. V was clipped by 5 bases and J by 5 bases; unmatched bases: 8. The CDR3 covers 14 residues. Per germline, CDR1 SGHTA and CDR2 FQGTGA. CDR3 protein: CASSPQTGRTEAFF. DNA for the CDR3: TGTGCCAGCAGCCCCCAGACAGGGAGGACTGAAGCTTTCTTT.

This clone was observed once. J is TRBJ1-1 and V is TRBV3-1 (or the pseudogene TRBV3-2); the D gene is possibly TRBD1 (5 bases). The CDR3 runs to 15 residues. Trimming shortened V by 1 base and J by 7 bases, and 16 bases separated the two germline ends. CDR1 LGHDT and CDR2 YNNKEL come from the germline V gene (reference sequence). The CDR3 nucleotides are TGTGCCAGCAGCCAAGGGGGGGGTCGCGGGTTTGAAGCTTTCTTT. It codes for CASSQGGGRGFEAFF.

This chain uses TRBV6-5 with TRBJ2-7; a weak D match, TRBD2 (6 bases). This CDR3 has 14 residues. CDR1 and CDR2 from the germline V gene are MNHEY and SVGAGI. Between the trimmed V and J ends, which lost 2 bases and 1 base, there was a span of 9 bases. CDR3 in amino acids: CASSYPGTSYEQYF. The CDR3 region has the DNA TGTGCCAGCAGTTACCCCGGGACTTCCTACGAGCAGTACTTC.

The chain recombines TRBV27 with TRBJ2-3; 13 bases fit TRBD2. CDR3 length equals 16 residues. Germline V CDR1 and CDR2: MNHEY, SMNVEV (reference sequence). V trimming: 6 bases; J trimming: 4 bases; junction bases outside the gene matches: 7. The CDR3 bases are TGTGCCAGCAGCCCCAGACTAGCGGGAGGCTCAGATACGCAGTATTTT. Translating it yields CASSPRLAGGSDTQYF.

The CDR3 sequence: CASSHRGPEAFF. In nucleotides, the CDR3 is TGTGCCAGCAGCCACAGGGGTCCTGAAGCTTTCTTT. This chain connects TRBV6-2 or TRBV6-3 to TRBJ1-1; 7 bases fit TRBD1. The CDR3 runs to 12 residues. V dropped 6 bases and J dropped 6; count of bases not matched to a gene: 4. Germline values: CDR1 MNHEY, CDR2 SVGEGT.

This clone came up once. The chain is built from TRBV9 and TRBJ2-3; D uncertain. This CDR3 spans 16 amino acids. V was clipped by 5 bases and J by 1 base, with 17 bases between them. The germline V gene has CDR1 SGDLS and CDR2 YYNGEE. CDR3 loop: CASSTGFGVGTDTQYF. CDR3 in DNA: TGTGCCAGCAGTACCGGTTTCGGTGTCGGCACAGATACGCAGTATTTT. Supplemented by reference TRBV9 and TRBJ2-3, the full variable domain reads DSGVTQTPKHLITATGQRVTLRCSPRSGDLSVYWYQQSLDQGLQFLIQYYNGEERAKGNILERFSAQQFPDLHSELNLSSLELGDSALYFCASSTGFGVGTDTQYFGPGTRLTVL.

This clone occurred once. The genes are TRBV15 and TRBJ1-4; maybe TRBD1 (5 bases). The V and J ends lost 1 base and 3 bases respectively, with 12 bases between them. CDR1 and CDR2 (germline): LNHNV, YYDKDF (reference sequence). This CDR3 has 16 amino acids. The CDR3 nucleotides are TGTGCCACCAGCAGAGGCCAGGGCGTCTCTAATGAAAAACTGTTTTTT. Translated, it gives CATSRGQGVSNEKLFF.

This clone was recorded only once. V gene TRBV4-3 combines with J gene TRBJ2-3; 12 bases match TRBD2. CDR1 LGHNA and CDR2 YSLEER come from the germline V gene. V lost 5 bases to trimming and J lost 8 bases; unmatched junction nucleotides: 17. This CDR3 has 18 amino acids. CDR3 nucleotide sequence: TGCGCCAGCAGCACCCAGGGGGCTAGCGGGGGGGCATCATCTACGCAGTATTTT. This codes for CASSTQGASGGASSTQYF.

This clone was found once. The chain recombines TRBV3-1 (or the pseudogene TRBV3-2) with TRBJ1-1; D ambiguous. Trimming stripped 1 base from V and 10 bases from J, with 13 bases between. CDR1 is LGHDT, CDR2 YNNKEL, per germline (reference sequence). The CDR3 runs to 13 residues. The CDR3 loop reads CASSQVMGSRAFF. CDR3 DNA: TGTGCCAGCAGCCAAGTCATGGGGTCCCGAGCTTTCTTT.

The rearrangement uses TRBV6-2 or TRBV6-3 and TRBJ1-4; TRBD1 might be the D (5 bases). V lost 5 bases and J 10 bases, leaving 11 bases between the germline ends. The CDR3 loop spans 12 amino acids. Germline V gene lookup returns CDR1 MNHEY and CDR2 SVGEGT. The chain's CDR3 is CASSKTELKLFF. CDR3 DNA: TGTGCCAGCAGTAAGACAGAGTTAAAACTGTTTTTT.

The CDR3 region is CASSFGGRVNTEQYF. The CDR3 DNA sequence: TGTGCCAGCAGTTTCGGGGGGCGCGTAAATACCGAGCAGTACTTC. The chain joins TRBV27 to TRBJ2-7, with D perhaps TRBD2 (7 bases). Per the germline V gene, CDR1 is MNHEY and CDR2 is SMNVEV (reference sequence). This CDR3 is 15 amino acids long. The V gene lost 3 bases and the J gene lost 6 bases, with 18 bases spanning the gap.

This chain uses TRBV7-3 with TRBJ1-6, with unresolved D. Trimming removed 5 bases at V and 6 bases at J, with 14 bases between. Germline V gene sequence: CDR1 SGHTA, CDR2 FQGTGA. The CDR3 length is 15 residues. The CDR3 DNA is TGTGCCAGCAGCCCTGGGAGGGATAGTAATTCACCCCTCCACTTT. Translating it yields CASSPGRDSNSPLHF.

J is TRBJ1-6 and V is TRBV6-2 or TRBV6-3; tentative D call: TRBD1 (6 bases). The V and J ends lost 2 bases and 9 bases respectively, with 11 bases between them. Germline CDR1 and CDR2: MNHEY and SVGEGT. The CDR3 spans 14 residues. CDR3 DNA: TGTGCCAGCAGTTACCCCGGACAGCTTTCACCCCTCCACTTT. Translation gives CASSYPGQLSPLHF.

This chain links TRBV6-2 or TRBV6-3 with TRBJ2-7, with 9 bases that match TRBD1. V lost 2 bases to trimming and J lost 3 bases; unmatched junction nucleotides: 2. The CDR3 sequence is 14 residues long. Per the germline V gene, CDR1 is MNHEY and CDR2 is SVGEGT. The DNA of the CDR3 is TGTGCCAGCAGTTACGGGGACAGGGTCTACGAGCAGTACTTC. It yields the protein CASSYGDRVYEQYF.

CDR3 loop: CASSILPGAPGGELFF. DNA of the CDR3: TGTGCCAGTAGTATCCTCCCGGGAGCGCCGGGCGGGGAGCTGTTTTTT. The chain is built from TRBV19 and TRBJ2-2; a weak D match, TRBD2 (6 bases). The CDR3 has 16 amino acids. The germline V gene encodes CDR1 LNHDA and CDR2 SQIVND (reference sequence). Deletions cut 3 bases from V and 7 bases from J, with 18 bases between.

The chain joins TRBV4-2 to TRBJ2-5; D not certain. Trimming stripped 1 base from V and 7 bases from J, with 7 bases between. CDR1 and CDR2 (germline): LGHNA, YNFKEQ. The CDR3 runs to 12 residues. The CDR3 spells CASSQVGGTQYF. CDR3 in DNA: TGTGCCAGCAGCCAAGTAGGTGGGACCCAGTACTTC.

The chain is built from TRBV7-3 and TRBJ1-5; D is perhaps TRBD1 (6 bases). Trimming stripped 1 base from V and 0 bases from J, with 22 bases between. The CDR3 contains 20 residues. The germline V gene has CDR1 SGHTA and CDR2 FQGTGA. The CDR3 protein is CASSLSGDWGLTYSNQPQHF. The DNA for the CDR3 is TGTGCCAGCAGCTTAAGCGGCGATTGGGGGCTCACGTATAGCAATCAGCCCCAGCATTTT.

The chain carries TRBV7-8 and TRBJ2-6, with 7 bases matching TRBD1. V was pared by 0 bases and J by 2 bases, with 13 bases of the junction left unmatched. Germline V gene lookup returns CDR1 SGHVS and CDR2 FQNEAQ. The CDR3 sequence is 20 residues long. CDR3 sequence (DNA): TGTGCCAGCAGCTTAGCCGGGACAGAAGTCTCGGGTCCTGGGGCCAACGTCCTGACTTTC. Translated, it gives CASSLAGTEVSGPGANVLTF.

The chain combines TRBV7-6 with TRBJ2-3; no clear D gene. CDR1 is SGHVS, CDR2 FNYEAQ, per germline. This CDR3 spans 15 amino acids. Trimming shortened V by 1 base and J by 3 bases, and 11 bases separated the two germline ends. CDR3 protein: CASSLVASGTDTQYF. As DNA, the CDR3 is TGTGCCAGCAGCTTAGTCGCGTCAGGTACAGATACGCAGTATTTT.

The chain combines TRBV14 with TRBJ1-1, with no clear D. The germline gives CDR1 SGHDN, CDR2 FVKESK. Trimming stripped 2 bases from V and 2 bases from J, with 3 bases between. This CDR3 has 12 amino acids. CDR3 protein: CASSQLNTEAFF. As DNA, the CDR3 is TGTGCCAGCAGCCAATTAAACACTGAAGCTTTCTTT.

This rearrangement joins TRBV2 to TRBJ2-7; 7 bases are a match to TRBD1. V lost 0 bases to trimming and J lost 2 bases; unmatched junction nucleotides: 7. Germline V gene data show CDR1 as SNHLY and CDR2 as FYNNEI. This CDR3 region has 16 residues. The CDR3 is CASSEARQGVPYEQYF. CDR3 coding DNA: TGTGCCAGCAGTGAAGCGCGGCAGGGGGTTCCCTACGAGCAGTACTTC.

The chain joins TRBV10-3 to TRBJ1-6; weak D call: TRBD1 (6 bases). Trimming took off 3 bases at V and 8 bases at J, with 8 bases between the two ends. Germline V gene lookup returns CDR1 ENHRY and CDR2 SYGVKD. The CDR3 length is 13 residues. CDR3 nucleotides: TGTGCCATCAGTGAAGGACAGTATTCACCCCTCCACTTT. Translating it yields CAISEGQYSPLHF.

A single count supports this clone. V usage is TRBV10-3 and J usage is TRBJ1-3; the match to TRBD1 covers 7 bases. The CDR3 has 15 amino acids. Germline-derived CDR1 and CDR2 are ENHRY and SYGVKD. Trimming removed 6 bases from V and 0 bases from J; junction bases left unmatched: 5. The CDR3 sequence: CAIRTGRDSGNTIYF. In nucleotides, the CDR3 is TGTGCCATCAGGACAGGGAGGGACTCTGGAAACACCATATATTTT.

The gene calls are TRBV6-2 or TRBV6-3 and TRBJ2-3; D remains ambiguous. Trimming took off 2 bases at V and 6 bases at J, with 12 bases between the two ends. Germline CDR1 is MNHEY and CDR2 is SVGEGT. The CDR3 loop spans 14 amino acids. The CDR3 nucleotides are TGTGCCAGCAGTTACCGGCCACCGGAGGATACGCAGTATTTT. Residues: CASSYRPPEDTQYF.

J is TRBJ1-4 and V is TRBV18, with D maybe TRBD1 (6 bases). This CDR3 region has 14 residues. The V gene lost 1 base and the J gene lost 5 bases, with 8 bases spanning the gap. In germline, CDR1 is KGHSH, CDR2 LQKENI. The CDR3 coding sequence is TGTGCCAGCTCACCACGGACAGCAAATGAAAAACTGTTTTTT. Translated, it gives CASSPRTANEKLFF.

The rearrangement joins TRBV6-5 to TRBJ2-1; 12 positions agree with TRBD2. V shed 2 bases and J 4 bases; nucleotides not matched to a gene: 0. Per germline, CDR1 MNHEY and CDR2 SVGAGI. The CDR3 sequence is 15 residues long. For the CDR3, the DNA is TGTGCCAGCAGTTACGGACTAGCGGGGTACAATGAGCAGTTCTTC. Its translation: CASSYGLAGYNEQFF.

The J gene is TRBJ1-2, the V gene TRBV25-1; D possibly corresponds to TRBD1 (6 bases). Germline lookup yields CDR1 MGHDK and CDR2 SYGVNS. The CDR3 length is 13 residues. V shed 2 bases and J shed 8 bases, with 12 bases lying between them. The CDR3 coding sequence is TGTGCCAGCAGTGAACCAGGGGTTGTGGGCTACACCTTC. Its translation: CASSEPGVVGYTF.